Listed here are 27 T cell receptor beta chains from one sample, sequenced in a study of blood T cell repertoires in COVID-19. Clones were sequenced by immunoSEQ multiplex PCR, and TCRdb holds only the in-frame ones, with some missing. This table has fewer than 110,000 clones, 84% appearing once. The sample consisted of peripheral blood. The receptors were sampled from a human donor in a cohort sampled during active COVID-19.

The chain has TRBV5-1 and TRBJ1-1; D ambiguous. The CDR3 is made up of 14 amino acids. Deletions cut 3 bases from V and 0 bases from J, with 9 bases between. Germline CDR1 reads SGHRS; CDR2 reads YFSETQ. The CDR3 sequence: CASSSGRLNTEAFF. The DNA for the CDR3 is TGCGCCAGCAGCTCGGGAAGGCTGAACACTGAAGCTTTCTTT. Supplemented by reference TRBV5-1 and TRBJ1-1, the full variable domain reads KAGVTQTPRYLIKTRGQQVTLSCSPISGHRSVSWYQQTPGQGLQFLFEYFSETQRNKGNFPGRFSGRQFSNSRSEMNVSTLELGDSALYLCASSSGRLNTEAFFGQGTRLTVV.

The CDR3 loop is CSVVPLAGAGEQFF. DNA for the CDR3: TGCAGCGTTGTTCCACTAGCGGGAGCAGGTGAGCAGTTCTTC. V and J are TRBV29-1 and TRBJ2-1, with TRBD2 matching 11 bases. V was clipped by 4 bases and J by 9 bases; unmatched bases: 8. This CDR3 has 14 residues. The germline gives CDR1 SQVTM, CDR2 ANQGSEA.

The chain links TRBV2 to TRBJ2-2; D possibly corresponds to TRBD2 (6 bases). The ends were cut back, 6 bases at V and 4 bases at J, with 12 bases in the middle. The germline gives CDR1 SNHLY, CDR2 FYNNEI. This CDR3 contains 14 residues. CDR3 loop: CASRELTSTGELFF. Written as DNA, the CDR3 is TGTGCCAGCAGGGAATTGACTAGCACCGGGGAGCTGTTTTTT.

This sequence joins TRBV19 and TRBJ1-5; 8 bases line up with TRBD1. The germline CDR1 and CDR2 sequences are LNHDA and SQIVND (reference sequence). V was clipped by 1 base and J by 4 bases; unmatched bases: 6. There are 16 residues in the CDR3. The CDR3 spells CASSIGAGQVNQPQHF. CDR3 nucleotide sequence: TGTGCCAGTAGTATAGGAGCGGGACAGGTAAATCAGCCCCAGCATTTT.

The CDR3 region has the DNA TGTGCCACCAGCTTATTGCGGGACAGGAATGAAAAACTGTTTTTT. Its translation: CATSLLRDRNEKLFF. J is TRBJ1-4 and V is TRBV15; 8 nucleotides line up with TRBD1. The length of the CDR3 is 15 residues. The germline V gene has CDR1 LNHNV and CDR2 YYDKDF (reference sequence). V shed 5 bases, J shed 5 bases, and the junction held 7 bases outside the gene matches.

The V gene is TRBV5-1, the J gene TRBJ2-2, with 7 bases fitting TRBD2. Germline V CDR1 and CDR2: SGHRS, YFSETQ. The CDR3 spans 16 residues. Trimming at V came to 3 bases and at J to 5 bases, leaving 10 bases not matched to a gene. The CDR3 region is CASSWMLTSITGELFF. The CDR3 DNA is TGCGCCAGCAGCTGGATGTTGACTAGCATTACCGGGGAGCTGTTTTTT.

The chain's CDR3 is CASREDGGGYNEQFF. The CDR3 DNA reads as TGTGCCAGCAGGGAAGATGGGGGGGGCTACAATGAGCAGTTCTTC. The rearrangement joins TRBV7-2 to TRBJ2-1; 7 bases agree with TRBD2. This CDR3 contains 15 residues. The J segment lost 3 bases and the V segment lost 6 bases, leaving 8 bases of the junction unmatched. CDR1 SGHTA and CDR2 FQGNSA come from the germline V gene.

This rearrangement joins TRBV11-1 to TRBJ2-7; 9 positions agree with TRBD1. CDR3 size: 16 residues. Per the germline V gene, CDR1 is SGHAT and CDR2 is FQDESV (reference sequence). The V gene end was trimmed by 6 bases and the J gene end by 3 bases; junction bases not matched to a gene: 12. The CDR3, as DNA: TGTGCCAGCAGGACGAGAACGGGACAGGGCGTCTACGAGCAGTACTTC. Translating it yields CASRTRTGQGVYEQYF.

This rearrangement joins TRBV14 to TRBJ2-5, with 8 bases identical to TRBD2. V lost 4 bases and J lost 5; bases outside the gene matches: 3. Germline-derived CDR1 and CDR2 are SGHDN and FVKESK. This CDR3 is 13 amino acids long. As DNA, the CDR3 is TGTGCCAGCAGCCTGGGACTAGATGAGACCCAGTACTTC. It encodes CASSLGLDETQYF.

This rearrangement joins TRBV7-2 to TRBJ1-1; 9 bases fit TRBD1. The germline gives CDR1 SGHTA, CDR2 FQGNSA. The CDR3 sequence is 15 residues long. J lost 1 base, V lost 7 bases, and 7 bases had no gene match. The CDR3 is CASIPTGGPNTEAFF. CDR3 DNA: TGTGCCAGCATACCAACAGGGGGCCCGAACACTGAAGCTTTCTTT.

This chain links TRBV5-5 with TRBJ2-1, with 8 bases matching TRBD1. The V segment lost 3 bases and the J segment 7 bases; nucleotides outside the gene matches: 9. This CDR3 has 15 amino acids. The germline V gene encodes CDR1 SGHKS and CDR2 YYEKEE (reference sequence). The CDR3 sequence is CASSSGQGNVNEQFF. The CDR3 DNA follows: TGTGCCAGCAGCTCCGGACAGGGAAACGTGAATGAGCAGTTCTTC.

This sequence joins TRBV18 and TRBJ1-4; no firm D call. Germline V lookup: CDR1 KGHSH, CDR2 LQKENI. The CDR3 is 15 amino acids. V was cut by 2 bases and J by 8 bases, with 15 bases left in between. CDR3 protein: CASSPTTGLREKLFF. In DNA, the CDR3 is TGTGCCAGCTCACCAACCACGGGGTTGAGGGAAAAACTGTTTTTT.

The chain couples TRBV30 to TRBJ1-2; D call uncertain. Germline CDR1 and CDR2: GTSNPN and SVGIG (reference sequence). The CDR3 has 12 residues. Deletions cut 2 bases from V and 3 bases from J, with 7 bases between. Here the CDR3 reads CAWSPRDYGYTF. DNA for the CDR3: TGTGCCTGGAGTCCCCGGGACTATGGCTACACCTTC.

The rearrangement links TRBV30 to TRBJ2-1; no definite D call. The CDR3 has 14 residues. Germline V gene data show CDR1 as GTSNPN and CDR2 as SVGIG (reference sequence). Trimming shortened V by 6 bases and J by 0 bases, and 12 bases separated the two germline ends. The CDR3 coding sequence is TGTGCCTGCCGCGGCACAACCTCCTACAATGAGCAGTTCTTC. It is translated as CACRGTTSYNEQFF.

This chain connects TRBV30 to TRBJ1-3; no firm D call. Per the germline V gene, CDR1 is GTSNPN and CDR2 is SVGIG (reference sequence). This CDR3 has 13 amino acids. Trimming took 4 bases from V and 0 from J, leaving 7 bases between them. The CDR3 nucleotides are TGTGCCTGGACGGGAAACTCTGGAAACACCATATATTTT. Its translation: CAWTGNSGNTIYF. Full variable domain (missing parts from reference TRBV30 and TRBJ1-3): SQTIHQWPATLVQPVGSPLSLECTVEGTSNPNLYWYRQAAGRGLQLLFYSVGIGQISSEVPQNLSASRPQDRQFILSSKKLLLSDSGFYLCAWTGNSGNTIYFGEGSWLTVV.

The CDR3 loop reads CASSLGLAEYNEQFF. The DNA for the CDR3 is TGCGCCAGCAGCCTCGGACTAGCGGAGTACAATGAGCAGTTCTTC. V is TRBV5-1 and J is TRBJ2-1; the match to TRBD2 covers 10 bases. The CDR3 extends over 15 amino acids. Trimming removed 4 bases from V and 4 bases from J; junction bases left unmatched: 5. CDR1 and CDR2 (germline): SGHRS, YFSETQ.

The chain has TRBV28 and TRBJ2-3, with D perhaps TRBD2 (6 bases). V was trimmed by 4 bases and J by 2 bases, leaving 19 bases between them. CDR1 is MDHEN and CDR2 is SYDVKM in the germline V gene. The CDR3 totals 17 residues. Here the CDR3 reads CASSSLVADIDTDTQYF. The DNA of the CDR3 is TGTGCCAGCAGTTCCCTTGTAGCGGACATAGACACAGATACGCAGTATTTT.

The chain joins TRBV28 to TRBJ2-7; TRBD1 might be the D (6 bases). Germline V CDR1 and CDR2: MDHEN, SYDVKM. The V gene lost 2 bases and the J gene lost 6 bases, with 14 bases spanning the gap. The CDR3 sequence is 14 residues long. The CDR3 loop reads CASSLGTTPGEQYF. The DNA for the CDR3 is TGTGCCAGCAGTTTAGGGACAACCCCTGGCGAGCAGTACTTC.

The chain couples TRBV7-2 to TRBJ2-6; TRBD2 matches 10 bases. CDR1 SGHTA and CDR2 FQGNSA come from the germline V gene. CDR3 size: 17 residues. V was pared by 5 bases and J by 4 bases, with 8 bases of the junction left unmatched. CDR3 sequence reads: CASSALAGVGGANVLTF. The CDR3 DNA follows: TGTGCCAGCAGCGCCCTAGCGGGAGTTGGAGGGGCCAACGTCCTGACTTTC.

This chain connects TRBV6-6 to TRBJ2-2, with D possibly being TRBD2 (6 bases). The CDR3 is made up of 16 amino acids. Germline assignment: CDR1 MNHNY and CDR2 SVGAGI (reference sequence). The V end lost 0 bases, the J end lost 3 bases, and 11 bases lay between the germline ends. CDR3 DNA sequence: TGTGCCAGCAGTTACTCCCAGCGGAGGGACACCGGGGAGCTGTTTTTT. Translated, it gives CASSYSQRRDTGELFF.

The J gene is TRBJ1-6, the V gene TRBV6-5; the D is unclear. The CDR3 totals 14 residues. The V end was cut by 6 bases, the J end by 10 bases, with 16 bases between. From germline, CDR1 is MNHEY and CDR2 SVGAGI. The CDR3 region is CASSLGEERSPLHF. CDR3 nucleotide sequence: TGTGCCAGCAGCTTGGGAGAGGAACGGTCACCCCTCCACTTT.

The J gene is TRBJ1-3, the V gene TRBV12-3 or TRBV12-4, with D perhaps matching TRBD1 (5 bases). V was cut by 7 bases and J by 4 bases, with 11 bases left in between. The CDR3 sequence is 13 residues long. CDR3 nucleotides: TGTGCCAGCACCCGGGGACTCGGAAACACCATATATTTT. As protein: CASTRGLGNTIYF.

The V gene is TRBV5-4, the J gene TRBJ1-2; possible D gene TRBD1, 5 bases. Per germline, CDR1 SGHNT and CDR2 YYREEE (reference sequence). This CDR3 spans 14 amino acids. Deletions cut 5 bases from V and 8 bases from J, with 19 bases between. The CDR3 reads CASRLLRGMPGYTF. CDR3 nucleotide sequence: TGTGCCAGCAGACTATTACGGGGGATGCCAGGCTACACCTTC.

V usage is TRBV27 and J usage is TRBJ2-6, with 9 nucleotides matching TRBD2. V dropped 3 bases and J dropped 2; count of bases not matched to a gene: 5. This CDR3 is built from 17 residues. CDR1 is MNHEY, CDR2 SMNVEV, per germline (reference sequence). The CDR3 reads CASSFSGSFAGANVLTF. Written as DNA, the CDR3 is TGTGCCAGCAGTTTTAGCGGGAGTTTCGCTGGGGCCAACGTCCTGACTTTC.

The chain carries TRBV29-1 and TRBJ2-3; TRBD1 agrees at 7 bases. CDR1 and CDR2 (germline): SQVTM, ANQGSEA. After removal of 4 bases from V and 2 bases from J, the junction contained 6 bases not matched to a gene. The CDR3 is 14 amino acids. The CDR3 coding sequence is TGCAGCGTTGGAGAGGGGACAGACACAGATACGCAGTATTTT. Its translation: CSVGEGTDTDTQYF.

The chain recombines TRBV20-1 with TRBJ2-5; D may be TRBD1 (5 bases). V lost 4 bases to trimming and J lost 5 bases, with 8 bases between them. Germline V gene lookup returns CDR1 DFQATT and CDR2 SNEGSKA (reference sequence). This CDR3 comprises 11 residues. The CDR3 DNA follows: TGCAGTGCTACAGGGCGGGAGACCCAGTACTTC. Translated: CSATGRETQYF.

V usage is TRBV9 and J usage is TRBJ1-5; possibly TRBD1 for D (5 bases). The germline gives CDR1 SGDLS, CDR2 YYNGEE. Trimming stripped 3 bases from V and 4 bases from J, with 20 bases between. There are 17 residues in the CDR3. CDR3 coding DNA: TGTGCCAGCAGCGAGGGACCCGGGGGGACCATGAATCAGCCCCAGCATTTT. It specifies CASSEGPGGTMNQPQHF.